Below, 8 T cell receptor beta chains from the same sample are listed, as sequenced in a study of control samples from healthy donors and cancer patients. Sequenced by immunoSEQ multiplex PCR; TCRdb stores in-frame clones only, minus some. The sample lists approximately 170,000 clones, 80% to 90% occurring once. Sequenced input: blood. These receptors were collected from a woman in her twenties or thirties in good health.

This clone has at least ten counts. J is TRBJ2-1 and V is TRBV9; 8 nucleotides align to TRBD2. Per germline, CDR1 SGDLS and CDR2 YYNGEE. V lost 0 bases, J lost 7 bases, and 6 bases stayed unmatched. The length of the CDR3 is 15 residues. The DNA of the CDR3 is TGTGCCAGCAGCGTAGAAGCGGGAGTGTGGAATGAGCAGTTCTTC. This sequence encodes CASSVEAGVWNEQFF.

This chain joins TRBV7-2 and TRBJ2-7; the match to TRBD2 covers 10 bases. Germline V gene sequence: CDR1 SGHTA, CDR2 FQGNSA. The CDR3 has 15 residues. Trimming cost V 5 bases and J 2 bases; bases outside gene matches: 6. CDR3 sequence (DNA): TGTGCCAGCAGCCTCTACAGCGGGGGGGCCTACGAGCAGTACGTC. The encoded protein is CASSLYSGGAYEQYV.

The V call is TRBV30, the J call TRBJ1-5; D not certain. The CDR3 runs 13 residues. V lost 3 bases to trimming and J lost 5 bases, with 11 bases between them. Germline CDR1 is GTSNPN and CDR2 is SVGIG (reference sequence). Here the CDR3 DNA reads TGTGCCTGGAGCCCAAGAGGTCATCAGCCCCAGCATTTT. It codes for CAWSPRGHQPQHF.

The V call is TRBV6-5, the J call TRBJ2-5; D may correspond to TRBD1 or TRBD2 (5 bases each). Germline assignment: CDR1 MNHEY and CDR2 SVGAGI. V lost 4 bases, J lost 10 bases, and 19 bases lay in between. The length of the CDR3 is 14 residues. The CDR3 bases are TGTGCCAGCAGTTCCTGGGACGGAAAGAGAATCCAGTACTTC. Protein product: CASSSWDGKRIQYF.

This chain uses TRBV7-2 with TRBJ2-1; TRBD2 aligns across 7 bases. This CDR3 has 15 amino acids. CDR1 and CDR2 from the germline V gene are SGHTA and FQGNSA. V shed 5 bases and J 1 base; nucleotides not matched to a gene: 5. The CDR3 nucleotides read TGTGCCAGCAGCCTCCAGCGGGATTCCTACAATGAGCAGTTCTTC. This encodes CASSLQRDSYNEQFF.

This clone was observed a single time. The chain uses TRBV6-1 and TRBJ1-5; possibly TRBD1 for D (5 bases). CDR1 is MNHNS, CDR2 SASEGT, per germline. The CDR3 loop spans 15 amino acids. The ends were cut back, 2 bases at V and 8 bases at J, with 16 bases in the middle. Here the CDR3 DNA reads TGTGCCAGCAGTGAATTTGTTAGGGGCAGGGAGCCCCAGCATTTT. It codes for CASSEFVRGREPQHF.

V gene TRBV11-3 combines with J gene TRBJ2-6; TRBD2 matches 8 bases. Trimming took 5 bases from V and 10 from J; bases not matched to a gene: 4. CDR3 size: 13 residues. Germline CDR1 reads SGHNT; CDR2 reads YENEEA. In DNA, the CDR3 is TGTGCCAGCAGCCCGGCGGGGGGAAACGTCCTGACTTTC. This sequence encodes CASSPAGGNVLTF.

The gene calls are TRBV18 and TRBJ1-1, with D possibly being TRBD1 (5 bases). Deletions cut 6 bases from V and 5 bases from J, with 19 bases between. This CDR3 is 15 amino acids long. The germline V gene has CDR1 KGHSH and CDR2 LQKENI. The DNA of the CDR3 is TGTGCCAGCTCGATAATCCGGGGCCAAGGGACTGAAGCTTTCTTT. Translation gives CASSIIRGQGTEAFF.